Reported below is one T cell receptor beta chain. cDNA synthesis used the whole RNA isolate, giving expressed TCRB sequences. TCRdb's table, derived via immunoSEQ multiplex PCR, lists solely in-frame clones and lacks some. The sample includes some 150,000 clones, 9.7% seen only once; the top ten take 0.55% to 0.75%. The sample comes from a study of beta chain features in type 1 diabetes. Germline V lookup: CDR1 LGHNA, CDR2 YSLEER. V shed 2 bases, J shed 4 bases, and the junction held 5 bases outside the gene matches. This CDR3 contains 15 residues. Sequenced sample: central memory CD4+ T cells from blood. The TCR sequence derives from a woman aged 40 to 50 in good health. The chain combines TRBV4-3 with TRBJ2-7; 10 bases align to TRBD1. CDR3 sequence: CASSQRTGGGYEQYF. CDR3 in DNA: TGCGCCAGCAGCCAACGGACAGGGGGAGGGTACGAGCAGTACTTC.